This T cell receptor beta chain was recovered during a study of human T cells and chemical hapten exposure. Broader study findings: Positive correlation was observed between PT1 expanded TCR counts and patch test score.

Time point defined: patch test 3, about 24 weeks after DPC sensitization. Indicated treatment: therapeutic diphenylcyclopropenone sensitization with weekly scalp DPC. Venepuncture was done earlier than the placement of each patch test. From the RACE reads, TCRdb called clonotypes with MiXCR, one entry per CDR3 protein. The table has about 190,000 distinct CDR3 sequences, approximately 24% seen once; the top ten hold 2% to 2.5%. Comment on this clonotype: Its antigen remains unknown.

Trimming left V 0 bases short and J 10 bases short, with 10 bases between. Germline V gene data show CDR1 as MNHEY and CDR2 as SVGAGI. CDR3 size: 13 residues. This chain joins TRBV6-5 and TRBJ1-5; D might be TRBD1 (5 bases). The source material was whole blood, sampled in connection with sensitization to the hapten diphenylcyclopropenone (DPC). This clonotype was obtained from a woman in her thirties or forties with alopecia areata. Some clones in this sample may be carry-over from other donors' samples. The DNA of the CDR3 is TGTGCCAGCAGTTACTCGATTGACAGACCCCAGCATTTT. Translated, it gives CASSYSIDRPQHF.